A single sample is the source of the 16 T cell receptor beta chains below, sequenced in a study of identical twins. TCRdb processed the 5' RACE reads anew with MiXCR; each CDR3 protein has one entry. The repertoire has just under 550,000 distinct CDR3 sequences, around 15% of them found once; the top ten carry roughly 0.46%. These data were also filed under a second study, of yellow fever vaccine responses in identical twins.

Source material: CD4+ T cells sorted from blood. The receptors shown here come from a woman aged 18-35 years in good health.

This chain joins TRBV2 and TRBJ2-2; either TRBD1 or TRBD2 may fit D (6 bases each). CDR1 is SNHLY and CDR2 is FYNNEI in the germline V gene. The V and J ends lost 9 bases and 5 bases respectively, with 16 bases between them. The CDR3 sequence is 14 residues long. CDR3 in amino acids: CASTTGTRTGELFF. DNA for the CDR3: TGTGCCAGTACAACAGGGACTCGGACCGGGGAGCTGTTTTTT.

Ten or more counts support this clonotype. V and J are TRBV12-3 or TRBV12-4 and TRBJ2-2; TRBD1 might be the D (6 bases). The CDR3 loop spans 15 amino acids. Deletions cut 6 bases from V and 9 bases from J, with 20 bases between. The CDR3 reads CASSLTRDTRWELFF. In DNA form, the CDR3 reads TGTGCCAGCAGCCTCACACGGGACACCCGTTGGGAGCTGTTTTTT.

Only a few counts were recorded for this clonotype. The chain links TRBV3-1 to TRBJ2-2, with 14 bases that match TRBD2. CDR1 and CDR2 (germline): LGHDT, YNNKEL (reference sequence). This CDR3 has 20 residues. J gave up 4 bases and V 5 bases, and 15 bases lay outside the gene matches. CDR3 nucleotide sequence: TGTGCCAGCAGCAGACTCGGGACTAGCGGGGGAAATCGGGGCACCGGGGAGCTGTTTTTT. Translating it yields CASSRLGTSGGNRGTGELFF.

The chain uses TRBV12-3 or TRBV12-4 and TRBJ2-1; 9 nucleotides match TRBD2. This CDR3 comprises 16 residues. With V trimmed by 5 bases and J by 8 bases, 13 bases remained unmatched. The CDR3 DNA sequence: TGTGCCAGCAGTCCAGGGGTTAGCGGGAGTCGCGATGAGCAGTTCTTC. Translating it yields CASSPGVSGSRDEQFF.

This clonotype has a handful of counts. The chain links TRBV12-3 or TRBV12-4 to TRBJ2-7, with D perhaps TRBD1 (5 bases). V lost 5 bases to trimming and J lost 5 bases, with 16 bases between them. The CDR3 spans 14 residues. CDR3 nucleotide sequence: TGTGCCAGCAGTCCAGGGCGACCTCCCCACGAGCAGTACGTC. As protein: CASSPGRPPHEQYV.

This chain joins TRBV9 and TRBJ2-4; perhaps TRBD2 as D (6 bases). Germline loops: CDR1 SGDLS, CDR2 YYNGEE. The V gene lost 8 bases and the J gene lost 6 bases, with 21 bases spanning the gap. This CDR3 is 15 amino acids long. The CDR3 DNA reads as TGTGCCAGGAGAATCGCGGAGGGCTCCCCAAACATTCAGTACTTC. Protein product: CARRIAEGSPNIQYF.

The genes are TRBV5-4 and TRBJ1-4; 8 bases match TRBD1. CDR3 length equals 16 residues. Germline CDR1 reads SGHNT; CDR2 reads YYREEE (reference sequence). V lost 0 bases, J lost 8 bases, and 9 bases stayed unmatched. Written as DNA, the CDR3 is TGTGCCAGCAGCTTGGCTTCGGTTTCAGGGGGCGAAAAACTGTTTTTT. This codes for CASSLASVSGGEKLFF.

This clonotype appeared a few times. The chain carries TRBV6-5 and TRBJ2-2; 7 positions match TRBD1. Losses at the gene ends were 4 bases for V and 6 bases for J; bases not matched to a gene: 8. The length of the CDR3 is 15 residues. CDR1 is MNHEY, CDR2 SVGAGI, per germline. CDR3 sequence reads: CASSSLRQGPGELFF. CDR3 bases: TGTGCCAGCAGTTCTCTCAGACAGGGACCCGGGGAGCTGTTTTTT.

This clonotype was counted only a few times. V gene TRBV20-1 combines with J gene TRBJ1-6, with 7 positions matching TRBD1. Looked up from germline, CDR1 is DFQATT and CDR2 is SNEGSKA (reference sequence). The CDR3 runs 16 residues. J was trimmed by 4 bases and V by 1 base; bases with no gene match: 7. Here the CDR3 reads CSARGAKGAYNSPLHF. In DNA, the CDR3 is TGCAGTGCTAGAGGGGCGAAGGGGGCTTATAATTCACCCCTCCACTTT.

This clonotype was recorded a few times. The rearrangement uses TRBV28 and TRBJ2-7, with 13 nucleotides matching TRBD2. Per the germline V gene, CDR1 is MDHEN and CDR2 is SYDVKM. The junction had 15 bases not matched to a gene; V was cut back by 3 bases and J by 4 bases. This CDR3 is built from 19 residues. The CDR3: CASSFRGSTSGRAQYEQYF. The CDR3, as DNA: TGTGCCAGCAGTTTTAGGGGGTCCACTAGCGGGAGGGCACAGTACGAGCAGTACTTC.

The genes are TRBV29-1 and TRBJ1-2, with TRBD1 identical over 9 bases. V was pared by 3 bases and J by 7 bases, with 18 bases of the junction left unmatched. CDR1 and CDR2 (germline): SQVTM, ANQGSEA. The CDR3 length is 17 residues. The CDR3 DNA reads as TGCAGCGTTGACCACGACGGCATGGGACAGGGTGATGCTGGCTACACCTTC. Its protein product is CSVDHDGMGQGDAGYTF.

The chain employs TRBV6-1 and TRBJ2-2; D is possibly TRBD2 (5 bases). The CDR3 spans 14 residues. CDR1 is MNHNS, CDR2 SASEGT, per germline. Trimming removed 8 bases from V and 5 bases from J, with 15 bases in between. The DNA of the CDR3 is TGTGCCAGCCGGGGTCGGCAGGATACCGGGGAGCTGTTTTTT. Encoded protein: CASRGRQDTGELFF.

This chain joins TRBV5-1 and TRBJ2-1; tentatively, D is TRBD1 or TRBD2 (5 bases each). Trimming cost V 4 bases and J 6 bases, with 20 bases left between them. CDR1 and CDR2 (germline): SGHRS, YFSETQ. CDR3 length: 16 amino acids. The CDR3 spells CASSQISGGASNEQFF. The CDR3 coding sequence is TGCGCCAGCAGCCAAATTAGTGGGGGAGCCAGCAATGAGCAGTTCTTC.

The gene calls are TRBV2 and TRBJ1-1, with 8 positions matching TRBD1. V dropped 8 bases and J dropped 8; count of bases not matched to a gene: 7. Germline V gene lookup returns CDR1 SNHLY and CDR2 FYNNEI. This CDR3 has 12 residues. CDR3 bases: TGTGCCAGCGGGCCAGGGGGCTTGGAAGCTTTCTTT. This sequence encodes CASGPGGLEAFF.

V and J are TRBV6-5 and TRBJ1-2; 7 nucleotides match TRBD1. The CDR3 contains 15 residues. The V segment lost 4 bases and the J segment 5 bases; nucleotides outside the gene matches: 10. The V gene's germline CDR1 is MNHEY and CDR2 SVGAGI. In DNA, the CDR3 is TGTGCCAGCAGTTCCCTAGGACAGGCAAATTATGGCTACACCTTC. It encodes CASSSLGQANYGYTF.

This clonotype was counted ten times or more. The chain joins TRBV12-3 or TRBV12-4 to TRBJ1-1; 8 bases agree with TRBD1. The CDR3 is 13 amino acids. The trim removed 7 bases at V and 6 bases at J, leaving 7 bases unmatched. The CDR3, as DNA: TGTGCCAGCACTACGGACAGGGTTCCTGAAGCTTTCTTT. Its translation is CASTTDRVPEAFF.